The entry below describes one T cell receptor beta chain. What it recognizes is unknown. This sample is drawn from a study of neoadjuvant anti-PD-1 for oral cavity cancer. Germline V gene data show CDR1 as SGHVS and CDR2 as FNYEAQ. This CDR3 spans 16 amino acids. Trimming pared 5 bases from V and 5 bases from J, leaving 21 bases between. Patients had newly diagnosed, untreated stage II-IVA oral cavity squamous cell carcinoma. This table comes from immunoSEQ multiplex PCR, and its TCRdb copy is limited to in-frame clones, with some not included. The sample has approximately 32,000 clones, roughly 89% seen once. Study results and limitations: After neoadjuvant nivolumab, PBMC T cell clonality was significantly higher in non-responders than responders.

The TCR comes from a person between 40 and 79 years old with oral cavity squamous cell carcinoma. This chain connects TRBV7-6 to TRBJ1-1; D gene ambiguous. The sequencing here drew on PBMCs, taken before nivolumab (anti-PD-1) treatment. The CDR3 region has the DNA TGTGCCAGCAGCCCTGGTAGTGGAACAACCCGAACTGAAGCTTTCTTT. This encodes CASSPGSGTTRTEAFF. Full variable domain (missing parts from reference TRBV7-6 and TRBJ1-1): GAGVSQSPRYKVTKRGQDVALRCDPISGHVSLYWYRQALGQGPEFLTYFNYEAQQDKSGLPNDRFSAERPEGSISTLTIQRTEQRDSAMYRCASSPGSGTTRTEAFFGQGTRLTVV.